This entry lists 32 T cell receptor beta chains sequenced from one sample in a study of Ad26.COV2.S vaccination and SARS-CoV-2 variants. The treatment is: some 20 received Ad26.COV2.S at low or high dose, single or two shots; a few received placebo; per-sample allocation not given. Samples were taken on day 63 after the first vaccine or placebo injection. The data were produced by immunoSEQ multiplex PCR, yet TCRdb's version contains in-frame clones alone and is incomplete. The data hold some 450,000 clones, with roughly 91% observed a single time. The source material was peripheral blood, sampled in a trial of Ad26.COV2.S vaccine versus placebo. The receptor set was obtained from a person between 18 and 65 years old who received the Ad26.COV2.S COVID-19 vaccine or a placebo.

This clone has just one count. The V and J genes are TRBV4-2 and TRBJ1-3; weak D call: TRBD1 (5 bases). This CDR3 is 16 amino acids long. Trimming cost V 0 bases and J 3 bases, with 12 bases left between them. In germline, CDR1 is LGHNA, CDR2 YNFKEQ. DNA of the CDR3: TGTGCCAGCAGCCAAGATCCCAGGGCTCTTGGAAACACCATATATTTT. This gives the protein CASSQDPRALGNTIYF.

The rearrangement links TRBV28 to TRBJ1-6; D gene uncertain. V was clipped by 6 bases and J by 0 bases, with 6 bases between them. This CDR3 contains 14 residues. From germline, CDR1 is MDHEN and CDR2 SYDVKM. The CDR3 reads CASRRGSYNSPLHF. The CDR3 DNA reads TGTGCCAGCAGGCGGGGCTCCTATAATTCACCCCTCCACTTT. Looking up the rest from reference TRBV28 and TRBJ1-6 gives the full variable domain: DVKVTQSSRYLVKRTGEKVFLECVQDMDHENMFWYRQDPGLGLRLIYFSYDVKMKEKGDIPEGYSVSREKKERFSLILESASTNQTSMYLCASRRGSYNSPLHFGNGTRLTVT.

This sequence joins TRBV6-2 or TRBV6-3 and TRBJ2-1; D possibly corresponds to TRBD1 (6 bases). The CDR3 covers 18 residues. Trimming removed 1 base at V and 3 bases at J, with 19 bases between. Germline-derived CDR1 and CDR2 are MNHEY and SVGEGT. CDR3 sequence reads: CASSYLTGPLTLYNEQFF. The CDR3 DNA follows: TGTGCCAGCAGTTACTTGACAGGCCCACTAACCCTCTACAATGAGCAGTTCTTC.

The chain carries TRBV10-3 and TRBJ2-7; D is unclear. V dropped 2 bases and J dropped 0 bases, with 14 bases sitting between them. The length of the CDR3 is 16 residues. CDR1 is ENHRY and CDR2 is SYGVKD in the germline V gene. The DNA for the CDR3 is TGTGCCATCAGTGAGACCGAGAGAAAGAGCTCCTACGAGCAGTACTTC. It encodes CAISETERKSSYEQYF.

V is TRBV10-3 and J is TRBJ2-5, with 7 positions matching TRBD1. The length of the CDR3 is 16 residues. Looked up from germline, CDR1 is ENHRY and CDR2 is SYGVKD. Unmatched junction bases numbered 10, after V lost 6 bases and J lost 0 bases. In DNA form, the CDR3 reads TGTGCCATCAGCGAATCGACAGGGCCTAACCAAGAGACCCAGTACTTC. This codes for CAISESTGPNQETQYF.

This rearrangement joins TRBV5-5 to TRBJ1-5, with 7 bases aligning to TRBD1. Trimming removed 4 bases from V and 1 base from J; junction bases left unmatched: 14. Germline assignment: CDR1 SGHKS and CDR2 YYEKEE (reference sequence). This CDR3 comprises 18 residues. The DNA for the CDR3 is TGTGCCAGCAGCGCCGCCCGGCAGGGGGTAGGGAGCAATCAGCCCCAGCATTTT. It encodes CASSAARQGVGSNQPQHF.

This chain links TRBV30 with TRBJ1-1, with TRBD1 identical over 10 bases. The ends lost 5 bases at V and 2 bases at J; junction bases unmatched: 11. This CDR3 spans 16 amino acids. Germline assignment: CDR1 GTSNPN and CDR2 SVGIG (reference sequence). The CDR3 spells CAWGTRRDRGNTEAFF. The CDR3 bases are TGTGCCTGGGGGACCCGTAGGGACAGGGGAAACACTGAAGCTTTCTTT.

The V and J genes are TRBV24-1 and TRBJ2-3; no clear D. The ends were cut back, 3 bases at V and 6 bases at J, with 15 bases in the middle. Germline V lookup: CDR1 KGHDR, CDR2 SFDVKD. The CDR3 spans 15 residues. CDR3 bases: TGTGCCACCAGTGATCCCCGGGCCGTTGTGGATACGCAGTATTTT. Translation: CATSDPRAVVDTQYF.

The CDR3 reads CASSVTGERTGELFF. CDR3 in DNA: TGCGCCAGCAGCGTTACAGGAGAGAGGACCGGGGAGCTGTTTTTT. The gene calls are TRBV5-1 and TRBJ2-2, with a weak D call TRBD1 (5 bases). This CDR3 region has 15 residues. Germline V CDR1 and CDR2: SGHRS, YFSETQ. Trimming removed 4 bases from V and 5 bases from J, with 15 bases in between.

J is TRBJ2-7 and V is TRBV7-2, with 8 bases identical to TRBD2. Germline CDR1 and CDR2: SGHTA and FQGNSA. J lost 4 bases, V lost 5 bases, and 7 bases had no gene match. The CDR3 is 14 amino acids. The chain's CDR3 is CASSLRLATYEQYF. As DNA, the CDR3 is TGTGCCAGCAGCCTTCGACTAGCGACGTACGAGCAGTACTTC.

The chain couples TRBV7-3 to TRBJ2-3; the D gene is possibly TRBD1 (7 bases). V shed 8 bases and J shed 0 bases, with 15 bases lying between them. The CDR3 extends over 15 amino acids. In germline, CDR1 is SGHTA, CDR2 FQGTGA. CDR3 in DNA: TGTGCCAGCTCACAGGGGAGGCGTAGCACAGATACGCAGTATTTT. Its translation: CASSQGRRSTDTQYF.

The CDR3 loop reads CASSLLTGGSTGELFF. The CDR3 region has the DNA TGTGCCAGCAGTTTATTAACCGGGGGAAGCACCGGGGAGCTGTTTTTT. The chain uses TRBV28 and TRBJ2-2; D might be TRBD2 (6 bases). V was pared by 1 base and J by 4 bases, with 13 bases between. CDR3 length equals 16 residues. CDR1 MDHEN and CDR2 SYDVKM come from the germline V gene.

V is TRBV7-2 and J is TRBJ2-5; 7 bases match TRBD1. The CDR3 sequence is 15 residues long. Germline assignment: CDR1 SGHTA and CDR2 FQGNSA. After removal of 2 bases from V and 4 bases from J, the junction contained 7 bases not matched to a gene. The CDR3 DNA sequence: TGTGCCAGCAGCTTAATCACAGGGGCGGGAGAGACCCAGTACTTC. This sequence encodes CASSLITGAGETQYF. Full variable domain (remainder filled in from reference TRBV7-2 and TRBJ2-5): GAGVSQSPSNKVTEKGKDVELRCDPISGHTALYWYRQSLGQGLEFLIYFQGNSAPDKSGLPSDRFSAERTGGSVSTLTIQRTQQEDSAVYLCASSLITGAGETQYFGPGTRLLVL.

This chain uses TRBV18 with TRBJ2-7; 11 positions agree with TRBD1. J gave up 9 bases and V 8 bases, and 9 bases lay outside the gene matches. The CDR3 covers 13 residues. CDR1 is KGHSH and CDR2 is LQKENI in the germline V gene. CDR3 protein: CASTDRGPSGQYF. CDR3 DNA sequence: TGTGCCAGCACGGACAGGGGGCCAAGTGGGCAGTACTTC.

The V gene is TRBV10-3, the J gene TRBJ2-1; 7 bases align to TRBD2. Germline lookup yields CDR1 ENHRY and CDR2 SYGVKD. This CDR3 is 15 amino acids long. J lost 7 bases, V lost 0 bases, and 6 bases had no gene match. The CDR3 spells CAISESGGGQNEQFF. Here the CDR3 DNA reads TGTGCCATCAGTGAGTCTGGGGGAGGGCAGAATGAGCAGTTCTTC.

The CDR3 loop reads CASSLKGTLNTGELFF. The CDR3 DNA reads as TGTGCCAGCAGTTTAAAAGGGACACTGAACACCGGGGAGCTGTTTTTT. The chain couples TRBV28 to TRBJ2-2; TRBD1 is a possible D gene (6 bases). Germline V gives CDR1 MDHEN, CDR2 SYDVKM. The CDR3 is made up of 16 amino acids. V dropped 2 bases and J dropped 1 base, with 11 bases sitting between them.

With respect to this clone: Other DNA sequences in the same sample also yield this CDR3. This sequence joins TRBV12-5 and TRBJ2-5; D not resolved. V lost 0 bases to trimming and J lost 5 bases, with 4 bases between them. Germline CDR1 is LGHNT and CDR2 is FRNRAP. The length of the CDR3 is 12 residues. Here the CDR3 DNA reads TGTGCTAGTGGTTTGGTGGGGGAGACCCAGTACTTC. It yields the protein CASGLVGETQYF.

The chain employs TRBV2 and TRBJ2-4; 8 positions match TRBD1. Germline V gene sequence: CDR1 SNHLY, CDR2 FYNNEI. V was clipped by 2 bases and J by 0 bases; unmatched bases: 3. The CDR3 runs 16 residues. CDR3 sequence (DNA): TGTGCCAGCAGTGAAAGGACAGGGCTAGCCAAAAACATTCAGTACTTC. It yields the protein CASSERTGLAKNIQYF.

The chain couples TRBV24-1 to TRBJ2-2, with 10 bases aligning to TRBD2. The CDR3 is made up of 17 amino acids. Germline CDR1 KGHDR, CDR2 SFDVKD. After removal of 2 bases from V and 5 bases from J, the junction contained 7 bases not matched to a gene. The CDR3: CATSDSGLAELTGELFF. CDR3 DNA sequence: TGTGCCACCAGTGATTCCGGACTAGCGGAGTTGACCGGGGAGCTGTTTTTT.

This chain joins TRBV29-1 and TRBJ2-7; no firm D call. V lost 3 bases to trimming and J lost 0 bases, with 3 bases between them. From germline, CDR1 is SQVTM and CDR2 ANQGSEA. There are 11 residues in the CDR3. The CDR3 sequence is CSVEHSYEQYF. The CDR3 DNA follows: TGCAGCGTTGAGCACTCCTACGAGCAGTACTTC.

The chain links TRBV7-9 to TRBJ2-7; D is possibly TRBD2 (5 bases). The CDR3 is 14 amino acids. Trimming removed 5 bases from V and 0 bases from J, with 11 bases in between. CDR1 SEHNR and CDR2 FQNEAQ come from the germline V gene (reference sequence). The CDR3 region is CASSPEGRSYEQYF. Here the CDR3 DNA reads TGTGCCAGCAGCCCCGAGGGTCGCTCCTACGAGCAGTACTTC.

The chain carries TRBV5-4 and TRBJ2-5; D gene uncertain. The CDR3 sequence is 15 residues long. Germline-derived CDR1 and CDR2 are SGHNT and YYREEE (reference sequence). The germline V and J ends were trimmed by 3 bases and 1 base, with 13 bases remaining between them. The CDR3 DNA sequence: TGTGCCAGCAGCTCAGGATGGGCCCCCCAAGAGACCCAGTACTTC. Its translation: CASSSGWAPQETQYF.

This clone appeared a single time. The chain combines TRBV29-1 with TRBJ1-2; weak D call: TRBD1 (5 bases). Germline-derived CDR1 and CDR2 are SQVTM and ANQGSEA. With 4 bases removed from V and 2 bases from J, the gap between germline ends came to 5 bases. The CDR3 covers 11 residues. CDR3 coding DNA: TGCAGCGTTGGACAGAACTATGGCTACACCTTC. Translating gives CSVGQNYGYTF.

This clone was seen a single time. The genes are TRBV9 and TRBJ1-2; D remains unclear. The CDR3 extends over 13 amino acids. V was trimmed by 4 bases and J by 4 bases, leaving 11 bases between them. Germline V gene lookup returns CDR1 SGDLS and CDR2 YYNGEE. As DNA, the CDR3 is TGTGCCAGCAGCTCTCGAGAGCCCTATGGCTACACCTTC. Protein product: CASSSREPYGYTF.

The chain combines TRBV13 with TRBJ2-1; 8 nucleotides agree with TRBD2. V was clipped by 5 bases and J by 8 bases; unmatched bases: 11. The CDR3 runs 15 residues. Germline CDR1 and CDR2: PRHDT and FYEKMQ (reference sequence). The CDR3 DNA is TGTGCCAGCAGCCCCACCAGCGGGAGTCAATATGAGCAGTTCTTC. Amino acids: CASSPTSGSQYEQFF.

The chain has TRBV7-2 and TRBJ2-5; a possible D gene is TRBD1 (6 bases). The CDR3 has 13 amino acids. Germline CDR1 reads SGHTA; CDR2 reads FQGNSA. Trimming pared 4 bases from V and 3 bases from J, leaving 9 bases between. CDR3 sequence: CASSSDREETQYF. The DNA of the CDR3 is TGTGCCAGCAGCTCGGACAGAGAAGAGACCCAGTACTTC.

CDR3 sequence: CASSQTGQGQETQYF. The CDR3 DNA reads as TGCGCCAGCAGCCAAACTGGACAGGGCCAAGAGACCCAGTACTTC. The V gene is TRBV4-1, the J gene TRBJ2-5, with 8 positions matching TRBD1. The CDR3 sequence is 15 residues long. Germline V gene sequence: CDR1 MGHRA, CDR2 YSYEKL. With V trimmed by 2 bases and J by 1 base, 3 bases remained unmatched.

Many counts were recorded for this clone. The chain has TRBV13 and TRBJ2-7; D is possibly TRBD2 (5 bases). The CDR3 has 16 amino acids. Germline CDR1 PRHDT, CDR2 FYEKMQ (reference sequence). V was shortened by 3 bases and J by 4 bases, with 19 bases between the two germline ends. The CDR3 DNA sequence: TGTGCCAGCAGCTTCGGTGAATTAGGAGGCTCGTACGAGCAGTACTTC. It encodes CASSFGELGGSYEQYF.

The V gene is TRBV19, the J gene TRBJ1-2; possible D gene TRBD1, 6 bases. Trimming took 3 bases from V and 4 from J, leaving 12 bases between them. Germline V CDR1 and CDR2: LNHDA, SQIVND (reference sequence). This CDR3 contains 14 residues. This chain's CDR3 is CASSIRTVVYGYTF. DNA of the CDR3: TGTGCCAGTAGTATTCGGACAGTCGTCTATGGCTACACCTTC.

The chain links TRBV27 to TRBJ2-2; D remains unclear. The CDR3 runs 12 residues. V gave up 7 bases and J gave up 5 bases, with 8 bases separating them. Germline CDR1 MNHEY, CDR2 SMNVEV (reference sequence). The CDR3 region is CASTGWTGELFF. CDR3 in DNA: TGTGCCAGCACCGGATGGACCGGGGAGCTGTTTTTT.

As to this clone: Other nucleotide sequences from this sample produce the same CDR3. The rearrangement uses TRBV5-1 and TRBJ2-7, with a tentative D call TRBD1 (6 bases). Germline V CDR1 and CDR2: SGHRS, YFSETQ. The germline V and J ends were trimmed by 4 bases and 4 bases, with 12 bases remaining between them. The length of the CDR3 is 13 residues. CDR3 DNA: TGCGCCAGCAGCCCGAGGACAGCTTACGAGCAGTACTTC. Residues: CASSPRTAYEQYF.

The V gene is TRBV11-2, the J gene TRBJ2-1; D remains ambiguous. With 2 bases removed from V and 4 bases from J, the gap between germline ends came to 9 bases. Germline values: CDR1 SGHAT, CDR2 FQNNGV. The CDR3 has 14 amino acids. CDR3 loop: CASSLLGGYNEQFF. The CDR3 DNA sequence: TGTGCCAGCAGCTTATTAGGTGGGTACAATGAGCAGTTCTTC. Variable domain in full (rest from reference TRBV11-2 and TRBJ2-1): EAGVAQSPRYKIIEKRQSVAFWCNPISGHATLYWYQQILGQGPKLLIQFQNNGVVDDSQLPKDRFSAERLKGVDSTLKIQPAKLEDSAVYLCASSLLGGYNEQFFGPGTRLTVL.